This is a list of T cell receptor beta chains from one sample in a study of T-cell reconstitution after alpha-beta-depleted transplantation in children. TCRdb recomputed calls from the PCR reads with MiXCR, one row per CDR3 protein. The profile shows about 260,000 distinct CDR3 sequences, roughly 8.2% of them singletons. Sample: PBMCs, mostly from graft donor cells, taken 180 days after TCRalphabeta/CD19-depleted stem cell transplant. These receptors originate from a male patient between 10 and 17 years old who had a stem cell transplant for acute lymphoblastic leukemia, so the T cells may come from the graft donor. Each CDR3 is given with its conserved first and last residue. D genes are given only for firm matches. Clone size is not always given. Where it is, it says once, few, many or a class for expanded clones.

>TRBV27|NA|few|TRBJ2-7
CATSRGRQHPYEQYF
TGTGCCACCTCTAGAGGCAGACAGCACCCCTACGAGCAGTACTTC
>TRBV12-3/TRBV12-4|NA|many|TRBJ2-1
CASSPTGPPGNEQFF
TGTGCCAGCAGCCCGACCGGTCCCCCGGGCAATGAGCAGTTCTTC
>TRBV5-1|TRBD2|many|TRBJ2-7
CASSPSGTRYEQYF
TGCGCCAGCAGCCCGAGCGGGACTCGTTACGAGCAGTACTTC
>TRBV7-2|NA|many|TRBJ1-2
CASSLVDSRQGYTF
TGTGCCAGCAGCTTAGTCGACTCCCGGCAAGGCTACACCTTC
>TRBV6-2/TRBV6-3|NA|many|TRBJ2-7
CASSQPQFRDEQYF
TGTGCCAGCAGTCAACCCCAGTTTCGGGACGAGCAGTACTTC
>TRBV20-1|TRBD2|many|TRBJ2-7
CSARDLGLAGLSSYEQYF
TGCAGTGCTAGAGATCTGGGACTAGCGGGTTTAAGCTCCTACGAGCAGTACTTC
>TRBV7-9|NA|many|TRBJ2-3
CASRSRRAGSTDTQYF
TGTGCCAGCAGATCCCGACGGGCAGGGAGCACAGATACGCAGTATTTT
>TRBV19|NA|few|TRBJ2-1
CASSMTVYGGEQFF
TGTGCCAGTAGTATGACAGTCTACGGCGGTGAGCAGTTCTTC
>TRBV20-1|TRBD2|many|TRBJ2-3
CSASSPQGLAGVTDTQYF
TGCAGTGCTAGTAGCCCCCAGGGACTAGCGGGAGTCACAGATACGCAGTATTTT
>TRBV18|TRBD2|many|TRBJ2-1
CASSPRSLAGGSEQFF
TGTGCCAGCTCACCAAGGTCCCTAGCGGGAGGAAGTGAGCAGTTCTTC
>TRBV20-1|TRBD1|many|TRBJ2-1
CSASSTGVSYNEQFF
TGCAGTGCTAGCTCGACAGGGGTCTCCTACAATGAGCAGTTCTTC
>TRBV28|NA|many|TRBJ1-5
CASRALIARGNQPQHF
TGTGCCAGCAGAGCTCTTATAGCCCGGGGCAATCAGCCCCAGCATTTT
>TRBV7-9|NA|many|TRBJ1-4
CASSPPRFNEKLFF
TGTGCCAGCAGCCCCCCTCGCTTTAATGAAAAACTGTTTTTT
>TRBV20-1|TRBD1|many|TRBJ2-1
CSARETGAYNEQFF
TGCAGTGCTAGAGAGACAGGGGCCTACAATGAGCAGTTCTTC
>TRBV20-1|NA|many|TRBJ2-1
CSARDPWGSYNEQFF
TGCAGTGCTAGAGACCCATGGGGTTCCTACAATGAGCAGTTCTTC
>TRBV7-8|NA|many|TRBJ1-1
CASSLAQGAGAFF
TGTGCCAGCAGCTTAGCGCAAGGGGCTGGAGCTTTCTTT
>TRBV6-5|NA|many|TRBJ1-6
CASSYSSPGGSYNSPLHF
TGTGCCAGCAGTTACAGTTCTCCCGGGGGCTCCTATAATTCACCCCTCCACTTT
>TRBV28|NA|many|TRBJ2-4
CASSSPQGNKNIQYF
TGTGCCAGCAGTTCGCCCCAGGGAAACAAAAACATTCAGTACTTC
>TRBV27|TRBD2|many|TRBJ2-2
CASSFLAGRTGELFF
TGTGCCAGCAGTTTCCTAGCGGGACGCACCGGGGAGCTGTTTTTT
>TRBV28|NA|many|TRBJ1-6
CASSSELTTYNSPLHF
TGTGCCAGCAGTTCGGAATTGACAACCTATAATTCACCCCTCCACTTT
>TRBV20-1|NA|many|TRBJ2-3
CSLPTINTQYF
TGCAGTCTGCCGACTATTAATACGCAGTATTTT
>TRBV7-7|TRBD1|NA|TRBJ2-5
CASSLRTPGQGRETQYF
TGTGCCAGCAGCTTACGTACCCCCGGACAGGGAAGAGAGACCCAGTACTTC
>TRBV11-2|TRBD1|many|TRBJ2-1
CASTGLRDRGYNEQFF
TGTGCCAGCACCGGACTCCGGGACAGGGGCTACAATGAGCAGTTCTTC
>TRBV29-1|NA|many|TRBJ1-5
CSARDGSNQPQHF
TGCAGCGCCCGGGACGGTAGCAATCAGCCCCAGCATTTT
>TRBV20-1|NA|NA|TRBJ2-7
CSARPADPPTTAEPYEQYF
TGCAGTGCTAGGCCTGCGGACCCTCCGACTACGGCGGAACCTTACGAGCAGTACTTC
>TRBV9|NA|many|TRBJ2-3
CASSVERSGGGTDTQYF
TGTGCCAGCAGCGTAGAAAGGAGCGGAGGCGGTACAGATACGCAGTATTTT
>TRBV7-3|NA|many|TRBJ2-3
CASSLKGYEYF
TGTGCCAGCAGCTTGAAGGGGTACGAGTATTTT
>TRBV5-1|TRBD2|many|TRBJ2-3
CASRLAGGRSDTQYF
TGCGCCAGCAGACTAGCGGGAGGGCGATCAGATACGCAGTATTTT
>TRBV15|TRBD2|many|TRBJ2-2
CATSRDRRGGLAGGVGELFF
TGTGCCACCAGCAGAGATCGCCGGGGCGGACTAGCGGGAGGAGTCGGGGAGCTGTTTTTT
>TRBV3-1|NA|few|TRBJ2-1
CASSQGGGRGEQFF
TGTGCCAGCAGCCAAGGGGGGGGGCGGGGTGAGCAGTTCTTC
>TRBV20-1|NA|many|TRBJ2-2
CSASGLRNTGELFF
TGCAGTGCTAGTGGTCTGAGGAACACCGGGGAGCTGTTTTTT
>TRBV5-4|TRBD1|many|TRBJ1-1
CASSLGTGQSFLILNTGAFF
TGTGCCAGCAGCTTAGGAACGGGACAGTCATTCCTTATCCTAAACACTGGCGCTTTCTTT